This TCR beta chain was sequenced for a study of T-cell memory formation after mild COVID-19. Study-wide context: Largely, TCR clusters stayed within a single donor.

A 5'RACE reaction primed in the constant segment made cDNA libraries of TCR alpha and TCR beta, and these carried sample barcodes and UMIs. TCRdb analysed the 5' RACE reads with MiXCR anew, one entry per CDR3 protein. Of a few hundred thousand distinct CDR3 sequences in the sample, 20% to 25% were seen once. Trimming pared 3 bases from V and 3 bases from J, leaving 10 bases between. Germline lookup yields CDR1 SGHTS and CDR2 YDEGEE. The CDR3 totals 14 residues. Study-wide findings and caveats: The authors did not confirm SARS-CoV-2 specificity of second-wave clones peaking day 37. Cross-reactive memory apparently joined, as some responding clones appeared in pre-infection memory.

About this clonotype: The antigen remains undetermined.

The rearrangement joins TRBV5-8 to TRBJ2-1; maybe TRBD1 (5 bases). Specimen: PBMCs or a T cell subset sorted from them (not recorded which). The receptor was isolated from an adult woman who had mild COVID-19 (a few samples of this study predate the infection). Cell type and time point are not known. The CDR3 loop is CASSSTDSYNEQFF. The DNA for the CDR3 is TGTGCCAGCAGCTCGACCGACAGCTACAATGAGCAGTTCTTC. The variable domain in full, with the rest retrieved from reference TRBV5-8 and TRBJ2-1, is EAGVTQSPTHLIKTRGQQATLRCSPISGHTSVYWYQQALGLGLQFLLWYDEGEERNRGNFPPRFSGRQFPNYSSELNVNALELEDSALYLCASSSTDSYNEQFFGPGTRLTVL.